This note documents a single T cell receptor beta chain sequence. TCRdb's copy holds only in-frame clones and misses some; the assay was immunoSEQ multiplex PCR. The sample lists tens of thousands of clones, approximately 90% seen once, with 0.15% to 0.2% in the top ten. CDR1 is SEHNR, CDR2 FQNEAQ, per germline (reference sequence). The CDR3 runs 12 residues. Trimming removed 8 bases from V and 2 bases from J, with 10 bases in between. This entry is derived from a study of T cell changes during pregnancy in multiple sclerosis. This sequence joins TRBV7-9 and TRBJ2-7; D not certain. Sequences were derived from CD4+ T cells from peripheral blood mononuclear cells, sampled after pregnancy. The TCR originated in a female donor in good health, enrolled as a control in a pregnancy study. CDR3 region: CASSQVPYEQYF. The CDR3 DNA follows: TGTGCCAGCTCTCAGGTCCCCTACGAGCAGTACTTC.